These 3 T cell receptor beta chains came from one sample sequenced in a study of T cell repertoires in cytomegalovirus infection. TCRdb reanalysed the reads using MiXCR and keeps one entry per CDR3 protein. The data contain 450,000 to 600,000 distinct CDR3 sequences, roughly 10% of them seen just once; the ten biggest clones take up 9.5% to 13%. The sample was PBMCs. The receptors were sampled from a human donor in good health (CMV status not recorded). Some clones in this sample may be carry-over from other donors' samples.

In this sample, this clonotype turned up many times. The chain couples TRBV7-8 to TRBJ2-5, with TRBD2 matching 11 bases. Unmatched junction bases numbered 2, after V lost 0 bases and J lost 2 bases. This CDR3 contains 16 residues. Germline V gives CDR1 SGHVS, CDR2 FQNEAQ. CDR3 nucleotides: TGTGCCAGCAGCTTAGCGTTAGCGGGGGGGCAAGAGACCCAGTACTTC. Its protein product is CASSLALAGGQETQYF.

The table lists this clonotype with a few counts. The V and J genes are TRBV11-2 and TRBJ2-5, with D possibly called TRBD1 or TRBD2 (5 bases each). The CDR3 covers 15 residues. Germline V gives CDR1 SGHAT, CDR2 FQNNGV. Trimming left V 3 bases short and J 2 bases short, with 13 bases between. CDR3 region: CASSFRFGAQETQYF. CDR3 sequence (DNA): TGTGCCAGCAGCTTCCGTTTCGGGGCGCAAGAGACCCAGTACTTC.

This clonotype was counted ten times or more. The gene calls are TRBV7-2 and TRBJ2-2; D ambiguous. V lost 2 bases and J 7 bases, leaving 5 bases between the germline ends. Germline CDR1 is SGHTA and CDR2 is FQGNSA. CDR3 length: 12 residues. The CDR3 region is CASSLFGGELFF. The DNA of the CDR3 is TGTGCCAGCAGCTTATTTGGCGGGGAGCTGTTTTTT.